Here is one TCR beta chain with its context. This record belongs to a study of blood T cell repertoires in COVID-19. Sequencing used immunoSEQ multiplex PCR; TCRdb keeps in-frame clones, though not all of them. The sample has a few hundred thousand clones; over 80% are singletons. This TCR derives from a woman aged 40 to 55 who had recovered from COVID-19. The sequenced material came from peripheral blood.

DNA for the CDR3: TGCGCCAGCAGCTCAGACAGGGTTGATTCACCCCTCCACTTT. It translates to CASSSDRVDSPLHF. The chain recombines TRBV5-1 with TRBJ1-6; TRBD1 matches at 7 bases. This CDR3 is built from 14 residues. V was clipped by 3 bases and J by 8 bases; unmatched bases: 5. CDR1 SGHRS and CDR2 YFSETQ come from the germline V gene. The full variable domain, rest sourced from reference TRBV5-1 and TRBJ1-6, is KAGVTQTPRYLIKTRGQQVTLSCSPISGHRSVSWYQQTPGQGLQFLFEYFSETQRNKGNFPGRFSGRQFSNSRSEMNVSTLELGDSALYLCASSSDRVDSPLHFGNGTRLTVT.